This TCR beta chain was found in a study of cytomegalovirus exposure and HLA in healthy donors. Whole-study findings and limits: Later analysis showed most CMV-associated TCR beta chains appearing HLA-restricted.

Worth noting for this clone: No antigen is known for it.

The PCR made use of 60 Vbeta and 13 Jbeta primers. This table comes from immunoSEQ multiplex PCR, and its TCRdb copy is limited to in-frame clones, with some not included. The table records some 70,000 clones, roughly two thirds of them present only once. Germline lookup yields CDR1 SNHLY and CDR2 FYNNEI. This CDR3 has 14 amino acids. V lost 7 bases and J lost 5, with 18 bases in between. The TCR originated in a male donor in good health and CMV-seropositive. The sample comprised PBMCs. The J gene is TRBJ2-7, the V gene TRBV2; tentative D call: TRBD1 (7 bases). The CDR3 loop reads CASTVGGGYNEQYF. The DNA for the CDR3 is TGTGCCAGCACGGTTGGAGGGGGCTACAACGAGCAGTACTTC.